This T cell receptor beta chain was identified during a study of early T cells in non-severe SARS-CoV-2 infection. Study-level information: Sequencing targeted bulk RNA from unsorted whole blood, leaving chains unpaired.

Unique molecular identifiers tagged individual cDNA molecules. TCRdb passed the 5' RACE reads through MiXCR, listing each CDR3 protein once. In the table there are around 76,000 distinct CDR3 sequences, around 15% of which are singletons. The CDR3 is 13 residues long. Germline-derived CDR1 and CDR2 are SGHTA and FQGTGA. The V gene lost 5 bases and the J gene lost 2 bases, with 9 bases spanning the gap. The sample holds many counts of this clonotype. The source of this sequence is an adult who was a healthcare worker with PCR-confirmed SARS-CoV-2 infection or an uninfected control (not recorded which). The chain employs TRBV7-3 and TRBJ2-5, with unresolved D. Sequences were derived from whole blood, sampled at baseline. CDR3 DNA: TGTGCCAGCAGCAGGGCAAAGCAAGAGACCCAGTACTTC. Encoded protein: CASSRAKQETQYF.